The present entry profiles one TCR beta chain with its context. J lost 11 bases, V lost 2 bases, and 17 bases had no gene match. Germline CDR1 SGHRS, CDR2 YFSETQ. The CDR3 totals 16 residues. This sample is part of a study of blood T cell repertoires in COVID-19. In the study overall: Specimens from acute and convalescent COVID-19 originated in the United States, Italy and Spain.

Per the study methods: Amplified reference gene primers provided the basis for estimating nucleated cell counts. Clones were sequenced by immunoSEQ multiplex PCR, and TCRdb holds only the in-frame ones, with some missing. That table supplies the V and J calls and clone size; D and trimming were determined from the DNA. The table has almost 350,000 clones, roughly nine tenths seen once. The V call is TRBV5-1, the J call TRBJ1-1; 8 bases line up with TRBD1. Sequenced sample: peripheral blood. This receptor was identified in a woman aged 55 to 70 with COVID-19, enrolled during active disease. CDR3 in amino acids: CASSLITLGTGPGAFF. CDR3 bases: TGCGCCAGCAGCTTAATTACCCTCGGGACAGGCCCTGGGGCTTTCTTT. The full variable domain, with the rest looked up from reference TRBV5-1 and TRBJ1-1, is KAGVTQTPRYLIKTRGQQVTLSCSPISGHRSVSWYQQTPGQGLQFLFEYFSETQRNKGNFPGRFSGRQFSNSRSEMNVSTLELGDSALYLCASSLITLGTGPGAFFGQGTRLTVV.